This T cell receptor (beta chain) was captured in a study of T cells after yellow fever vaccination (dated by TCRdb to the late 2010s). About the investigation overall: The SMART-Seq v4 Ultra Low Input RNA kit was used to prepare libraries from fractions with low cell numbers. Blood was drawn at multiple timepoints before and after primary and secondary immunization, with bulk PBMC replicates and cell subsets isolated. Two healthy male donors, one aged 18 to 30 and one aged 30 to 40 years, made up the cohort. To follow T-cell clones before and after primary and booster YFV17D yellow fever vaccination, bulk TCR alpha and beta repertoires were sequenced over time. On the study overall, not on this receptor specifically: After the booster, most clones that had expanded after primary vaccination were detected again (around 97% of CD4 and more than 80% of CD8), suggesting broad maintenance of memory. FACS-sorted repertoires could contain abundant contaminating clonotypes from the bulk population, so computational filtering was required. Compared with the primary T-cell response, the secondary T-cell response was faster but weaker, reaching its peak on day 5 rather than on day 15. The study included only a couple of donors, which limits how far the findings can be generalized. A small fraction of clonotypes showed up in both the CD4 and CD8 compartments, probably as a result of convergent recombination.

In this sample, this clonotype turned up many times. It has no known antigen specificity. No much larger clone is present one base from it, and per-base qualities are unavailable. Sequencing was carried out with an Illumina NovaSeq 6000. TCR cDNA was synthesized by 5'RACE template switching, which introduced a universal primer site and unique molecular identifiers. cDNA synthesis was primed from both the TCR alpha and TCR beta constant segments. Library amplification involved two PCR steps, and the second step added sample barcodes and sequencing adapters. Sequencing of libraries was performed on Illumina HiSeq 2500 (2x100 bp) or NovaSeq (2x150 bp). For the original study's pipeline: MIGEC handled demultiplexing of reads and collapsing into UMI consensus sequences, while MiXCR performed V(D)J alignment. Clonotypes responding to the vaccine were identified with edgeR on replicate PBMC samples, with the criteria of FDR below 0.01 and a log2 fold change above 5 up to day 15. CD4 or CD8 identity was assigned to each bulk clonotype according to whether the clonotype was present at higher abundance in the sequenced CD4 repertoire or the sequenced CD8 repertoire. TCRdb reanalyzed the raw reads on its own, using fastp at Q25 for trimming and MiXCR for clone calling, and kept in-frame beta chains. Rows are combined by CDR3 protein, so each entry shows the most common genes and DNA. V and J calls and clone size were set by TCRdb, not the authors. The table for this sample lists some 250,000 distinct CDR3 sequences; more than 3.5% of them were counted only once. The top ten hold around 20% of the sample.

The CDR3, from cysteine to phenylalanine, totals 17 residues. Only the CDR3 part of the read is kept: 51 bases, read in frame from the first base. The germline V gene yields KGHSH for CDR1 and LQKENI for CDR2. The junction shows trimming of 0 bases on V and 3 bases on J, plus 17 bases between the germline ends. What this sample's treatment or condition label stands for: live attenuated yellow fever vaccine strain. At each blood-draw timepoint, two biological replicates of bulk PBMCs were obtained. A standard Ficoll-Paque protocol was used to isolate PBMCs from peripheral blood. TriZol was used to extract RNA from bulk PBMCs, from CD4 and CD8 fractions, and from dextramer-positive and dextramer-negative fractions.

Material: PBMCs, obtained 15 days after the yellow fever booster vaccination. The sequence joins TRBV18 to TRBJ2-5; no D gene can be assigned with confidence. This TCR derives from a man younger than 30 who received the YFV17D yellow fever vaccine. The sequenced DNA: TGTGCCAGCTCACCACCGGGGAACAAGGGCGTGGAAGAGACCCAGTACTTC. Its product reads: CASSPPGNKGVEETQYF.